This T cell receptor (beta chain) was sequenced for a study of blood T cell repertoires in COVID-19. Across the study: From the United States, Italy and Spain came samples of acute and convalescent COVID-19.

Germline assignment: CDR1 KGHSH and CDR2 LQKENI. This CDR3 region has 15 residues. Trimming removed 2 bases from V and 2 bases from J; junction bases left unmatched: 6. The data were produced by immunoSEQ multiplex PCR, yet TCRdb's version contains in-frame clones alone and is incomplete. The sample carries roughly 320,000 clones, approximately 90% recorded once. Ages ranged from about 18 to 89 years, with residence in approximately 23 US areas. Symptom resolution, clearance, or two negative PCRs marked donors in Cohort 3 as recovered. The sequence came from a man aged 25-45 years who had recovered from COVID-19. J is TRBJ2-7 and V is TRBV18, with 7 positions matching TRBD2. Material for sequencing was PBMCs or T cells enriched from blood (not recorded which). CDR3 sequence (DNA): TGTGCCAGCTCACCAACGTTCGGGGGGACCTACGAGCAGTACTTC. Protein: CASSPTFGGTYEQYF.